The clone carrying this T cell receptor beta chain has only one observation. V lost 2 bases, J lost 5 bases, and 4 bases lay in between. CDR1 is KGHSH, CDR2 LQKENI, per germline. The CDR3 runs 13 residues. This record comes from a study of blood T cell repertoires in COVID-19. The repertoire was sequenced with immunoSEQ multiplex PCR; TCRdb's copy has only in-frame clones and lacks some. The repertoire holds fewer than 200,000 clones, with approximately 86% as singletons. Sequencing was carried out using peripheral blood. The chain couples TRBV18 to TRBJ1-6; D is undetermined. This TCR was recovered from a man aged 50 to 59 with active or convalescent COVID-19. Here the CDR3 reads CASSPTDNSPLHF. The CDR3 nucleotides read TGTGCCAGCTCACCAACAGATAATTCACCCCTCCACTTT.